This TCR beta chain was recorded in a study of blood T cells in healthy people across ages. Study information: Template-switching capture recovered about one barcoded beta molecule per two T cells. General observations from the study: Diversity of TCR beta per million T cells declined in a roughly linear way with age.

Trimming removed 2 bases from V and 5 bases from J, with 8 bases in between. The CDR3 contains 13 residues. The donors, aged about 6 to 100, were healthy Caucasians from Russia. A second PCR, run for about 7 to 11 cycles, used a sample-barcoded 5' primer plus a J-beta primer mix. A tag from a template-switch adaptor with 12 random nucleotides marked each cDNA molecule. TCRdb used MiXCR to reprocess the 5' RACE reads, holding one entry per CDR3 protein. The sample records approximately 2,000,000 distinct CDR3 sequences, 30% to 40% being singletons. There are a few counts of this clonotype. What it recognizes is unknown.

The rearrangement uses TRBV12-3 or TRBV12-4 and TRBJ2-3, with D tentatively TRBD1 (5 bases). The clonotype originates from a human donor in good health. Sequencing was done on a sample of blood. CDR3 sequence (DNA): TGTGCCAGCAGTTTAATTAGGGGAGATACGCAGTATTTT. It yields the protein CASSLIRGDTQYF.